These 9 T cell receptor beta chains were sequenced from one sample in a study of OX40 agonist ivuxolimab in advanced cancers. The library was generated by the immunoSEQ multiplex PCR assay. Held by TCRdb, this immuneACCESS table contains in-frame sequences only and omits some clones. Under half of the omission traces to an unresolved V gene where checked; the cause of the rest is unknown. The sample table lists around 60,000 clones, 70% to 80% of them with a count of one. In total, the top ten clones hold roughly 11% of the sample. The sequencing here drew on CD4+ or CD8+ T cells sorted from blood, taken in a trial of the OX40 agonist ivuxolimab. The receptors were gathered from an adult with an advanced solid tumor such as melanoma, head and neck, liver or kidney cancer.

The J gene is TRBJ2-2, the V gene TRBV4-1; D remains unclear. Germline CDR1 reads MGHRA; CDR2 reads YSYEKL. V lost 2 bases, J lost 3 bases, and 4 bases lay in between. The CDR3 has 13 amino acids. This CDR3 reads CASSQTDTGELFF. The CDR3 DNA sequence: TGCGCCAGCAGCCAAACTGACACCGGGGAGCTGTTTTTT.

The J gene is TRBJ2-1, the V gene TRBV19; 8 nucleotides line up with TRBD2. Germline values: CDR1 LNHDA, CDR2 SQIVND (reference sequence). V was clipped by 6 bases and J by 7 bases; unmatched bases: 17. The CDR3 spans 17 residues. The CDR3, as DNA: TGTGCCAGTAGCCCAACTAGCGGAGACCTCCGAAGAAATGAGCAGTTCTTC. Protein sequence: CASSPTSGDLRRNEQFF.

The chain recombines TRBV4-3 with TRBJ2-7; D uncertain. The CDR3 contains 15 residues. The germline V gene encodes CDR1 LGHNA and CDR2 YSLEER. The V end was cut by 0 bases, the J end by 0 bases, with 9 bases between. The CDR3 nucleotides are TGCGCCAGCAGCCAAGATCTTTACAGCTCCTACGAGCAGTACTTC. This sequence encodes CASSQDLYSSYEQYF.

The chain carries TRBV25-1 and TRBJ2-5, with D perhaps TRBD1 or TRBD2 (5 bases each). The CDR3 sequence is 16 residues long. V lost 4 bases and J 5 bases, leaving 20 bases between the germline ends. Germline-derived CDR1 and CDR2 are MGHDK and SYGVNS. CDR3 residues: CASSGSGTSRPETQYF. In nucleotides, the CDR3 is TGTGCCAGCAGTGGTTCCGGGACGTCGCGGCCGGAGACCCAGTACTTC.

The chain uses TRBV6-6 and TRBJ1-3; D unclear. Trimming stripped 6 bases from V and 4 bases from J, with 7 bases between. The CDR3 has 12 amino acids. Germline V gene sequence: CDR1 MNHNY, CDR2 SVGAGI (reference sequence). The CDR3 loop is CASSPGGNTIYF. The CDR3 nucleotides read TGTGCCAGCAGCCCCGGGGGAAACACCATATATTTT.

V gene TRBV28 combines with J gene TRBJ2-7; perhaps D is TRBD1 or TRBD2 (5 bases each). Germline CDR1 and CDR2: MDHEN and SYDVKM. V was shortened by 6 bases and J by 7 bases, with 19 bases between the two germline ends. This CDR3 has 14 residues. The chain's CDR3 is CASRHRGSEGEQYF. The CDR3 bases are TGTGCCAGCAGGCACCGGGGCTCCGAGGGGGAGCAGTACTTC.

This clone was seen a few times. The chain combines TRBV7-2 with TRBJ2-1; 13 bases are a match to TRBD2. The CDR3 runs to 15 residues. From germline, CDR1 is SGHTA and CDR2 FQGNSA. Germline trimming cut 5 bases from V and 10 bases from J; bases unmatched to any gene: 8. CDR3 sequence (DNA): TGTGCCAGCAGCCCACTAGCGGGGGGGCGTGGGGAGCAGTTCTTC. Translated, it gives CASSPLAGGRGEQFF.

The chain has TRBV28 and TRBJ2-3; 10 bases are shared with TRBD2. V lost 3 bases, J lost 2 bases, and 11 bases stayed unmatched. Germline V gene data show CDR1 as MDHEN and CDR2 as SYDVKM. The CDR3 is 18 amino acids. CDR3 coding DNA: TGTGCCAGCAGTTTCGGTCTAGCGGGAGACCCCCTCACAGATACGCAGTATTTT. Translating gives CASSFGLAGDPLTDTQYF.

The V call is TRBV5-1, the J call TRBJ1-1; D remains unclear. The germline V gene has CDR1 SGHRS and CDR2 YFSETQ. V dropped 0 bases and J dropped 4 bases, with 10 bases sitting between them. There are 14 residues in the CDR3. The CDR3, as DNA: TGCGCCAGCAGCTTGGAAGGACGGGGCACTGAAGCTTTCTTT. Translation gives CASSLEGRGTEAFF.